Following are 5 T cell receptor beta chains from one sample sequenced in a study of blood T cell repertoires in COVID-19. Libraries were prepared by immunoSEQ multiplex PCR; TCRdb keeps only in-frame clonotypes and omits some of them. The table shows some 410,000 clones, with over 75% occurring only once. Material for sequencing was PBMCs or T cells enriched from blood (not recorded which). These receptors were collected from a woman aged 25-40 years with acute COVID-19.

V is TRBV12-5 and J is TRBJ1-3; D gene unclear. The CDR3 length is 14 residues. Trimming took off 4 bases at V and 4 bases at J, with 11 bases between the two ends. CDR1 is LGHNT and CDR2 is FRNRAP in the germline V gene. The CDR3 sequence: CASGSPREGNTIYF. DNA for the CDR3: TGTGCTAGTGGTTCCCCGCGGGAGGGAAACACCATATATTTT.

The chain uses TRBV9 and TRBJ1-1; weak D call: TRBD1 (5 bases). The V gene's germline CDR1 is SGDLS and CDR2 YYNGEE. With 0 bases removed from V and 1 base from J, the gap between germline ends came to 10 bases. The CDR3 has 15 amino acids. This chain's CDR3 is CASSVVGAKNTEAFF. DNA of the CDR3: TGTGCCAGCAGCGTAGTAGGGGCGAAGAACACTGAAGCTTTCTTT.

The genes are TRBV4-3 and TRBJ2-7, with D possibly TRBD2 on 5 matching bases. In germline, CDR1 is LGHNA, CDR2 YSLEER. V was clipped by 1 base and J by 3 bases, with 13 bases between them. The CDR3 runs 15 residues. CDR3 bases: TGCGCCAGCAGCCAAGGAATAGGCGGAGGCTACGAGCAGTACTTC. This codes for CASSQGIGGGYEQYF.

The chain combines TRBV6-5 with TRBJ1-1; maybe TRBD1 (6 bases). The V and J ends lost 8 bases and 5 bases respectively, with 18 bases between them. The CDR3 spans 14 residues. The germline gives CDR1 MNHEY, CDR2 SVGAGI. The CDR3 DNA sequence: TGTGCCAGCCGGCCGGACAGTTTGCTTACTGAAGCTTTCTTT. Protein: CASRPDSLLTEAFF.

The rearrangement links TRBV18 to TRBJ1-3; TRBD1 matches 8 bases. Germline V lookup: CDR1 KGHSH, CDR2 LQKENI. The V and J ends lost 1 base and 2 bases, in that order; junction bases with no gene match: 4. The CDR3 is 16 amino acids. In DNA, the CDR3 is TGTGCCAGCTCACCACTAACAGGGGGTCCTGGAAACACCATATATTTT. The encoded protein is CASSPLTGGPGNTIYF.